This T cell receptor (beta chain) was obtained from a study of cytomegalovirus exposure and HLA in healthy donors (dated by TCRdb to the late 2010s). Concerning the study at large: In an earlier analysis of under 750 of the donors, 250 to 350 Gb of sequence data and 95 million to 130 million unique TCR beta sequences from 150 million to 200 million T cells were reported. Approximately 300 gigabases of sequencing data and some 85 million unique TCR sequences were included in an early release covering about 700 HLA-typed donors. Of the roughly 400 genotyped donors, about 80% fell in the genetic ancestry cluster associated with self-reported Caucasian donors. The study aimed to test whether signatures of past pathogen exposure could be identified by cataloging public T cell receptors. The study used immunosequencing to profile the T cell repertoires of approximately 690 subjects and linked those repertoires to cytomegalovirus serostatus. A separate validation cohort of more than 100 different subjects was used in addition to the roughly 720-subject first cohort. To predict cytomegalovirus infection status, the study combined high-throughput TCR immunosequencing, statistical association of individual TCRs with disease status, and machine learning. In a later analysis, previously published TCR beta repertoires from 670 or so donors were re-analyzed and high-resolution HLA genotyping was added so that TCR occurrence patterns could be studied. In the later analysis, no new phenotypic data were used to find candidate immune exposures; instead, reliance was placed on TCR beta sequences and their occurrence across donors. In an earlier analysis of 500 to 650 of the donors, high-throughput TCR beta sequencing was used to judge whether each TCR beta V gene segment behaved as functional or pseudogenic. Donor age, sex, ethnicity and CMV serostatus were compiled together with the repertoire data. Genome-wide SNP genotypes for about 55% of the 666 donors were used in a later genetic analysis, which treated that subset as a discovery cohort. All discovery cohort repertoires had been generated using a single sequencing platform. Class I and class II HLA loci were covered by the typing at four-digit resolution. The number of donors typed differed by locus, with about 629-640 for A, B, C, DRB1 and DQB1, roughly 520 for DQA1, 600 to 610 for DPA1, and over 400 for DPB1. Several DR-DQ haplotypes were treated as single units for association and clustering because of strong linkage in the cohort. Across roughly 420 genotyped donors of the cohort, an average of about 250,000 unique TCR beta nucleotide sequences per donor were sequenced, and roughly 18% of those sequences were non-productive. The full study reports these points: Correlated functional status among segregating V segments might reflect linkage disequilibrium, but an unknown experimental factor could not be ruled out. The study listed 150 to 200 TCR beta chains as associated with cytomegalovirus. A later analysis found that TCR association rates varied across HLA loci, with DRB1 alleles showing the most associated TCRs and HLA-C alleles the fewest. According to a later analysis, most CMV-associated TCR beta chains appeared to be HLA-restricted, and the HLA associations seemed to be driven largely by CMV exposure. Because some donors lacked HLA typing at each locus, the association tests relied only on the typed subset. Assigning TCR associations to individual alleles was difficult when HLA alleles, especially DR and DQ, strongly co-occurred. It was suggested by the authors that the approach could potentially be generalized to other disease states and immunological phenotypes. In vitro tests confirmed that a few of the cytomegalovirus-associated TCR beta chains recognize cytomegalovirus antigens. Sequencing depth was assumed to be roughly uniform across donors in the presence/absence analyses, though that assumption may not hold. CMV serostatus was the only immune exposure information available for the cohort. The sequencing pipeline was judged likely to have produced a cluster of highly shared sequence variants as a technical artifact. Some IMGT-functional V segments, including TRBV6-2 and TRBV6-3, could not be told apart with the 87-base-pair reads, so those segments were excluded. According to a later analysis, parvovirus B19, influenza, CMV and Epstein-Barr virus appeared linked to several top co-occurrence clusters. In a later analysis, HLA-associated TCR beta chains showed more clonal expansion and lower generation probabilities than non-associated chains that were equally common. This cohort had only TCR beta chains sequenced, and the lack of alpha or paired-chain data limited which features could be detected. Compared with the approximately 700-donor mean, donors in an Asian-associated ancestry cluster had fewer N-insertions in productive TCRs, according to a later genetic analysis. In both the original and validation cohorts, the classifier was reported to diagnose cytomegalovirus status with high specificity and sensitivity. Most TCR sequences were observed very rarely across donors, whereas some public TCRs were present in many individuals. A further reported finding was that TCR beta sequences accurately predicted the HLA-A and HLA-B alleles for most subjects in the first cohort. In an earlier analysis of around 600 of the donors, most TCR beta V segments were observed in productive rearrangements about 90% or about 30% of the time, broadly matching IMGT annotations. The earlier analysis of 587 of the donors excluded some 16 rarely observed V segments, including chromosome 9 orphons, because counts were too low. V-gene and J-gene trimming of TCR beta chains was associated with a missense DCLRE1C variant in a later genetic analysis, and the association was replicated in an independent cohort. At a false discovery rate of 0.05, a later analysis linked some 18,000 TCR beta sequences to specific HLA alleles.

Notes on this clone: Its antigen specificity is not known. Base qualities are not provided; no much larger clone lies one nucleotide away.

Library construction relied on the immunoSEQ multiplex PCR assay. A mixture of 60 forward primers for TCR Vbeta segments and 13 reverse primers for TCR Jbeta segments was used in the multiplex PCR. The CDR3 region of rearranged TCR beta genes was amplified from genomic DNA by a multiplex PCR assay. On the Illumina HiSeq System, the amplified TCR beta libraries were sequenced as 87-base-pair reads. The paper's data handling went like this. In a later analysis, 77 million or so unique TCR beta chains were counted across the 650 to 700 repertoires, and around 11 million of these chains were shared by at least two donors. Raw reads were error-corrected and collapsed into unique sequences with a nearest-neighbor algorithm that merged closely related sequences to remove PCR and sequencing errors. Alignment of CDR3 sequences to IMGT reference sequences was used to assign V, D and J gene segments. Each retained sequence needed at least a six-nucleotide match to both a V gene segment and a J gene segment. Rearrangements were called productive when the CDR3 lacked stop codons and stayed in frame with V and J; all others were non-productive. CDR3 was defined by IMGT convention, running from the second conserved V-encoded cysteine to the conserved J-encoded phenylalanine. The earlier analysis of 500 to 650 of the donors excluded any sequence lacking an unambiguous match to a single V gene segment. An earlier analysis of several hundred of the donors called V segments functional above 56.7% productive rearrangements and segregating when the between-donor standard deviation exceeded 5%. A statistical classification framework was built to diagnose cytomegalovirus status from the catalog of TCR beta chain sequences. A later analysis assigned V and J genes by comparing TCR nucleotide sequences with IMGT/GENE-DB human TR gene sequences. In a later analysis, CDR3 sequences and most-parsimonious VDJ recombination scenarios were assigned using the TCRdist pipeline. A later analysis defined each TCR beta chain by its CDR3 amino acid sequence plus V-gene family, and excluded reads lacking a unique V-gene family. As a way to deal with suspected cross-contamination and a sequencing artifact, a later analysis dropped 640 or so nucleotide sequences that were highly shared and had low generation probability. In a later analysis, a clonal expansion index for each public chain was calculated from normalized within-repertoire ranks of inferred template counts. Generation probabilities in a later analysis came from a VDJ recombination model fitted to out-of-frame rearrangements, and those results were checked against IGoR. Hypergeometric tests were used in a later analysis to score TCR-TCR, TCR-HLA and TCR-CMV co-occurrence, with a repertoire-size bias correction applied to the TCR pairs. In a later analysis, false discovery rates were estimated by permuting HLA or CMV assignments 20 times. In a later analysis, co-occurring TCRs were grouped with DBSCAN, and TCRdist sequence similarity was added when clustering was performed within HLA-allele-positive subsets. Repertoires with fewer than 30,000 or more than 120,000 public chains, plus five repertoires with anomalous nucleotide sharing, were excluded from co-occurrence clustering. Imported from immuneACCESS, the table was reduced by TCRdb to in-frame sequences with V and J called. These copies leave out some clones; in studies compared against another copy, an unresolved V gene accounts for under half, and the cause of the remainder is not known. For V, J and clone size, that table is used; D and trimming come from the DNA. The sample table contains around 230,000 clones; only one count was recorded for 82% of them. In total, the top ten clones hold 6% of the sample.

In total, about 650 healthy bone marrow donors made up the cohort. Cohort members were all nominally healthy when sampled, although unrecorded immune exposures were likely present. The donor tested CMV seropositive, placing the donor among the roughly 270 seropositive members of the cohort. A peripheral blood sample was collected from each donor, and TCR beta sequencing was performed on peripheral blood mononuclear cells. The Qiagen DNeasy Blood Extraction Kit was used to extract genomic DNA from the blood cell samples. The germline V gene sets CDR1 to SGHDT and CDR2 to YYEEEE. The CDR3 holds 13 amino acids from the cysteine to the phenylalanine. Left in the record is the CDR3 DNA by itself, 39 bases read in frame from the first base. V was cut back by 3 bases and J by 8 bases, leaving a gap of 11 bases between them.

Here the chain combines TRBV5-6 and TRBJ1-4; no D gene call is confident. The sequenced sample consisted of PBMCs. This TCR came from a man in his forties in good health and CMV-seropositive. This receptor has the CDR3 CASSSGAGEKLFF. At the DNA level, the sequence is TGTGCCAGCAGCTCCGGAGCCGGGGAAAAACTGTTTTTT.